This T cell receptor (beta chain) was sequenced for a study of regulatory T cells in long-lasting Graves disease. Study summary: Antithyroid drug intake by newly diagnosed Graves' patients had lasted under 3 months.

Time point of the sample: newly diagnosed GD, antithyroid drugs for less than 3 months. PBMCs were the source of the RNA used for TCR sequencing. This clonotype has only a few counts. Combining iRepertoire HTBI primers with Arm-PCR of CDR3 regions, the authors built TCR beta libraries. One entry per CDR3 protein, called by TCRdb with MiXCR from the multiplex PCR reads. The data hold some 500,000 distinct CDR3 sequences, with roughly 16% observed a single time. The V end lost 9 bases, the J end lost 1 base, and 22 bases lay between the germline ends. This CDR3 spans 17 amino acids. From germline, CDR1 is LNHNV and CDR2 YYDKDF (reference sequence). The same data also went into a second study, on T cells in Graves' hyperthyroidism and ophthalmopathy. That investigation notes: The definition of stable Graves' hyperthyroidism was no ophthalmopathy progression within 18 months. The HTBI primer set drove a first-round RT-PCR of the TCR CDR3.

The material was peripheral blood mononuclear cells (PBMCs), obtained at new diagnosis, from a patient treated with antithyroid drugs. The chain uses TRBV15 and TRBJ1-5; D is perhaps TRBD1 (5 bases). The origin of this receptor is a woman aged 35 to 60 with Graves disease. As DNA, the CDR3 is TGTGCCACTTACACAGACTCAGGGATACAAAGCAATCAGCCCCAGCATTTT. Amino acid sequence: CATYTDSGIQSNQPQHF.